Below are 9 T cell receptor beta chains sequenced from a single sample in a study of beta chain features in type 1 diabetes. For these receptors, no antigen is known. Study observations and caveats: All four CD4+ subsets from Type 1 diabetes patients carried moderately but significantly shorter TCRB CDR3s.

Reverse transcribing all isolated RNA meant expressed TCRB transcripts were sequenced. The protocol was immunoSEQ multiplex PCR, while the TCRdb copy is restricted to in-frame clones and leaves out a portion. Of 300,000 to 350,000 clones listed, 9.3% are singletons. Material: central memory CD4+ T cells from blood. The receptor source for this set is a man aged 30 to 39 with type 1 diabetes.

The CDR3 DNA reads as TGCAGCGTTTCTTCAGGGGCCGCTAATGAAAAACTGTTTTTT. Translation: CSVSSGAANEKLFF. The chain links TRBV29-1 to TRBJ1-4; D perhaps matches TRBD1 (6 bases). Germline CDR1 SQVTM, CDR2 ANQGSEA. This CDR3 contains 14 residues. V was trimmed by 5 bases and J by 3 bases, leaving 13 bases between them.

This sequence joins TRBV30 and TRBJ2-1; D is tentatively TRBD1 or TRBD2 (5 bases each). The CDR3 contains 14 residues. Germline-derived CDR1 and CDR2 are GTSNPN and SVGIG (reference sequence). With 5 bases removed from V and 0 bases from J, the gap between germline ends came to 11 bases. CDR3 sequence reads: CAWGGSNSYNEQFF. The DNA of the CDR3 is TGTGCCTGGGGGGGTTCCAACTCCTACAATGAGCAGTTCTTC. Variable domain in full (rest from reference TRBV30 and TRBJ2-1): SQTIHQWPATLVQPVGSPLSLECTVEGTSNPNLYWYRQAAGRGLQLLFYSVGIGQISSEVPQNLSASRPQDRQFILSSKKLLLSDSGFYLCAWGGSNSYNEQFFGPGTRLTVL.

In the case of this clone: This same CDR3 is encoded by further DNA sequences in the sample. This CDR3 is CAWTGGDYGYTF. CDR3 in DNA: TGTGCCTGGACTGGGGGGGACTATGGCTACACCTTC. This chain links TRBV30 with TRBJ1-2; perhaps TRBD1 as D (5 bases). V was clipped by 4 bases and J by 3 bases, with 9 bases between them. Looked up from germline, CDR1 is GTSNPN and CDR2 is SVGIG (reference sequence). The CDR3 totals 12 residues.

The table lists this clone with many counts. The chain combines TRBV6-5 with TRBJ2-2, with 9 bases lining up with TRBD2. Germline CDR1 is MNHEY and CDR2 is SVGAGI. The CDR3 consists of 15 residues. Trimming took 7 bases from V and 7 from J; bases not matched to a gene: 10. CDR3 in DNA: TGTGCCAGCACTCTCGATCTAGCGGGGCGCGGGGAGCTGTTTTTT. Amino acid sequence: CASTLDLAGRGELFF.

Points on this clone: The same CDR3 can be traced to other DNA sequences in this sample. The chain carries TRBV7-2 and TRBJ2-7; D unclear. The CDR3 spans 14 residues. V dropped 7 bases and J dropped 2 bases, with 15 bases sitting between them. Germline V gene data show CDR1 as SGHTA and CDR2 as FQGNSA. The CDR3 DNA sequence: TGTGCCAGCACCATTAGGCGGCGTCCCTACGAGCAGTACTTC. Translation: CASTIRRRPYEQYF.

The chain employs TRBV30 and TRBJ2-3; 7 positions agree with TRBD2. Germline CDR1 reads GTSNPN; CDR2 reads SVGIG (reference sequence). The CDR3 has 13 amino acids. V was clipped by 4 bases and J by 4 bases; unmatched bases: 5. CDR3 region: CAWTSRGADTQYF. The CDR3 nucleotides are TGTGCCTGGACCTCCCGGGGGGCAGATACGCAGTATTTT.

There are a few counts of this clone. V and J are TRBV6-5 and TRBJ1-1, with D possibly TRBD1 on 5 matching bases. V was clipped by 5 bases and J by 2 bases, with 9 bases between them. Germline values: CDR1 MNHEY, CDR2 SVGAGI. This CDR3 has 13 amino acids. The CDR3: CASSAGANTEAFF. The CDR3 region has the DNA TGTGCCAGCAGTGCCGGGGCCAACACTGAAGCTTTCTTT.

This clone was seen a few times. The J gene is TRBJ2-4, the V gene TRBV5-6, with D uncertain. V was cut by 0 bases and J by 3 bases, with 7 bases left in between. Germline-derived CDR1 and CDR2 are SGHDT and YYEEEE. This CDR3 is built from 14 residues. CDR3 nucleotides: TGTGCCAGCAGCTTGGGTACGCTCAAAAACATTCAGTACTTC. Amino acid sequence: CASSLGTLKNIQYF.

This clone was detected only a few times. The chain joins TRBV15 to TRBJ2-1, with TRBD2 matching 13 bases. Per the germline V gene, CDR1 is LNHNV and CDR2 is YYDKDF (reference sequence). The CDR3 is 15 residues long. The V segment lost 3 bases and the J segment 6 bases; nucleotides outside the gene matches: 2. CDR3 sequence (DNA): TGTGCCACCAGCAGGGGACTAGCGGGGAGCAATGAGCAGTTCTTC. It specifies CATSRGLAGSNEQFF.